These T cell receptor beta chains were read from a single sample in a study of blood T cell repertoires in COVID-19. Sequenced by immunoSEQ multiplex PCR; TCRdb stores in-frame clones only, minus some. The top ten clones hold around 10% of a sample with hundreds of thousands of clones, 83% of them seen once. The sequenced sample consisted of peripheral blood. These receptors were obtained from a woman aged 50 to 60 who had recovered from COVID-19. CDR3s include the opening cysteine and the closing phenylalanine or tryptophan. The order of the fields is D gene, clone size, V gene, J gene, CDR3 protein, CDR3 DNA. D genes are given only for firm matches. Not every row has a clone size; where given, it reads once, few, many or a size class.

>-|-|TRBV18|TRBJ2-1
CASSPFSGENEQFF
TGTGCCAGCTCACCCTTTTCGGGGGAAAATGAGCAGTTCTTC
>TRBD1|-|TRBV10-1|TRBJ2-3
CASSEEGRGPDTQYF
TGCGCCAGCAGTGAGGAGGGCAGGGGGCCCGATACGCAGTATTTT
>-|-|TRBV5-1|TRBJ2-7
CASSFSGGYEQYF
TGCGCCAGCAGCTTCTCCGGGGGCTACGAGCAGTACTTC
>TRBD1|-|TRBV19|TRBJ1-5
CASSSTGGQPQHF
TGTGCCAGTAGTTCGACAGGGGGTCAGCCCCAGCATTTT
>-|-|TRBV6-5|TRBJ1-2
CASTKAGANYGYTF
TGTGCCAGTACCAAAGCCGGAGCTAACTATGGCTACACCTTC
>TRBD1|-|TRBV7-9|TRBJ1-4
CASSFLNLVGQDPNEKLFF
TGTGCCAGCAGCTTCCTCAACCTGGTCGGACAGGACCCTAATGAAAAACTGTTTTTT
>TRBD2|-|TRBV28|TRBJ2-7
CASSQTSRYEQYF
TGTGCCAGCAGTCAGACTAGCCGTTACGAGCAGTACTTC
>TRBD2|-|TRBV5-1|TRBJ2-1
CASSLLAGAYNEQFF
TGCGCCAGCAGCCTTCTAGCGGGCGCATACAATGAGCAGTTCTTC
>TRBD1|-|TRBV27|TRBJ1-3
CASRIDREHNTIYF
TGTGCCAGCAGAATAGACAGGGAGCACAACACCATATATTTT
>-|few|TRBV4-1|TRBJ2-1
CASSQDPTGQYNEQFF
TGCGCCAGCAGCCAAGACCCCACCGGACAGTACAATGAGCAGTTCTTC
>TRBD2|-|TRBV7-3|TRBJ2-1
CASSPGTSGLNEQFF
TGTGCCAGCAGCCCCGGGACTAGCGGCTTAAATGAGCAGTTCTTC
>-|few|TRBV10-1|TRBJ1-1
CAQPKGRGPEAFF
TGCGCCCAACCTAAGGGGCGGGGCCCTGAAGCTTTCTTT
>-|-|TRBV30|TRBJ2-3
CAWSVSIYTQYF
TGTGCCTGGAGTGTTTCCATTTATACGCAGTATTTT
>TRBD2|-|TRBV5-1|TRBJ2-3
CASSLSGGPTDTQYF
TGCGCCAGCAGTTTGAGCGGGGGGCCCACAGATACGCAGTATTTT
>-|once|TRBV18|TRBJ2-1
CASSPPLTSASNEQFF
TGTGCCAGCTCACCACCGCTAACTAGTGCAAGCAATGAGCAGTTCTTC
>-|-|TRBV19|TRBJ1-2
CASTGGTYGYTF
TGTGCCAGTACGGGGGGAACCTATGGCTACACCTTC
>TRBD2|-|TRBV12-3/TRBV12-4|TRBJ2-1
CASSLKWGGEQFF
TGTGCCAGCAGTTTAAAGTGGGGGGGTGAGCAGTTCTTC
>-|-|TRBV6-4|TRBJ1-2
CASKRDIYLNYGYTF
TGTGCCAGCAAAAGGGACATCTACCTCAACTATGGCTACACCTTC
>TRBD1|-|TRBV19|TRBJ2-4
CASSIPKDRAHENIQYF
TGTGCCAGTAGTATACCGAAGGACAGGGCCCACGAAAACATTCAGTACTTC
>TRBD2|-|TRBV5-1|TRBJ2-2
CASSAGTSGGSRTGELFF
TGCGCCAGCAGCGCCGGGACTAGCGGGGGGTCGCGCACCGGGGAGCTGTTTTTT
>TRBD1|-|TRBV7-8|TRBJ1-4
CASSSQGTGVTKLFF
TGTGCCAGCAGCTCTCAAGGGACAGGGGTGACAAAACTGTTTTTT
>TRBD2|-|TRBV9|TRBJ2-3
CASSVRGLAAGDTQYF
TGTGCCAGCAGCGTAAGAGGACTAGCCGCGGGAGATACGCAGTATTTT
>TRBD1|-|TRBV29-1|TRBJ1-2
CSVDARGTAGFSGGYTF
TGCAGCGTCGACGCCCGAGGGACAGCAGGCTTCAGCGGGGGCTACACCTTC
>TRBD2|-|TRBV14|TRBJ2-1
CASSLRLAGVDEQFF
TGTGCCAGCAGCCTTAGACTAGCGGGAGTTGATGAGCAGTTCTTC
>TRBD1|-|TRBV5-5|TRBJ2-1
CASSLAGQGSNEQFF
TGTGCCAGCAGCTTGGCGGGACAGGGTTCGAATGAGCAGTTCTTC